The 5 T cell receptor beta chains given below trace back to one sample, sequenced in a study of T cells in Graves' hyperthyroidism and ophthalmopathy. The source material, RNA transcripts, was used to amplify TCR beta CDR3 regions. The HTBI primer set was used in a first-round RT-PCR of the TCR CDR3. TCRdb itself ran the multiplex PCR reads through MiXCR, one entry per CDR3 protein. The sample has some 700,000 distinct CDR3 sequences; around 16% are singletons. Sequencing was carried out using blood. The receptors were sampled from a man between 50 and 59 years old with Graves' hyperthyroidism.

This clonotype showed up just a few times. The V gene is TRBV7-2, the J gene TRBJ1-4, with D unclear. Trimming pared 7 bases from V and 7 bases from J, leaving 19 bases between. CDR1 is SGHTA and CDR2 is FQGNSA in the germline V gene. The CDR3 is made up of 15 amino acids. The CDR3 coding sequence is TGTGCCAGCACCTCCCGGGGTTTTTCTACTGAAAAACTGTTTTTT. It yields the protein CASTSRGFSTEKLFF.

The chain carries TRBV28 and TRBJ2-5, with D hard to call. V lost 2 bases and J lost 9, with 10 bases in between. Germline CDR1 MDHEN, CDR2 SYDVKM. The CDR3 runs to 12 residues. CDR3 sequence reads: CASSLIRSAQYF. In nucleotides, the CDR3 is TGTGCCAGCAGTTTAATCCGGTCGGCCCAGTACTTC.

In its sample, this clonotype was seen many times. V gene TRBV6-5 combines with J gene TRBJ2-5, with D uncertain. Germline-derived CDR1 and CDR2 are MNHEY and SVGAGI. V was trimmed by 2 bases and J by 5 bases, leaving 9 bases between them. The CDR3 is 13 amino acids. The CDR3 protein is CASSYDGEETQYF. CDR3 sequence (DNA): TGTGCCAGCAGTTACGACGGAGAGGAGACCCAGTACTTC.

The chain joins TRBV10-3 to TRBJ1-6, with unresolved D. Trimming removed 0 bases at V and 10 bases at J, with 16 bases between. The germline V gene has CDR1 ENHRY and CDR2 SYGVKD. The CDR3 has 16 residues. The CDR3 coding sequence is TGTGCCATCAGTGAGTCGAAACCGGGGAATTACTCACCCCTCCACTTT. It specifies CAISESKPGNYSPLHF.

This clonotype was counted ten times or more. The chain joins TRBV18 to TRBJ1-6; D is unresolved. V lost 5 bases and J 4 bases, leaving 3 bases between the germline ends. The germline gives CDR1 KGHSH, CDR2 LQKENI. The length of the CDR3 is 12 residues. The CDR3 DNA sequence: TGTGCCAGCTCAACGTATAATTCACCCCTCCACTTT. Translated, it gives CASSTYNSPLHF.